This T cell receptor (beta chain) originates from a study of control samples from healthy donors and cancer patients. Libraries were prepared by immunoSEQ multiplex PCR; TCRdb keeps only in-frame clonotypes and omits some of them. The sample yields tens of thousands of clones, roughly 89% seen once. Comment on this clone: Sequence at one end of the junction differs from germline and may be a read error.

CDR1 is MDHEN and CDR2 is SYDVKM in the germline V gene. The CDR3 extends over 14 amino acids. The V and J genes are TRBV28 and TRBJ2-4; 7 bases are shared with TRBD2. Sequencing was carried out using PBMCs. The clonotype was recovered from a woman aged 40 to 50 with lung cancer. The CDR3, as DNA: TGTGCCGGCAGTTTAATTGGGGGGGAAAACATTCAGTACTTC. As protein: CAGSLIGGENIQYF.